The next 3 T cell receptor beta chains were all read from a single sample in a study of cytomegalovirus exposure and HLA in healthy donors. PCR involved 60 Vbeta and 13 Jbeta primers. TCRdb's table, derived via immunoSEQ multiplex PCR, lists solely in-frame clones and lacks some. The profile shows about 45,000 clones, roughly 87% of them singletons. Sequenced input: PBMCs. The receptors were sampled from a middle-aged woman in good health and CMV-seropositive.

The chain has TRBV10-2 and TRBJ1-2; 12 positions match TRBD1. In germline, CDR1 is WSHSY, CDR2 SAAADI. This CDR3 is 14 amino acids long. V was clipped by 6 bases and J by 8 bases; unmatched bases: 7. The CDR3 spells CASSLGQGAGGYTF. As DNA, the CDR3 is TGCGCCAGCAGCTTGGGACAGGGGGCGGGAGGCTACACCTTC.

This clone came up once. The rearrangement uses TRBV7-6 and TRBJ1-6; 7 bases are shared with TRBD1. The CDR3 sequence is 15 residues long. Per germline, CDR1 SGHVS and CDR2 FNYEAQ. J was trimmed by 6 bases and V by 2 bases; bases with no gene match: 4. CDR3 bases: TGTGCCAGCAGCTTATCGGCAGGGGGTAATTCACCCCTCCACTTT. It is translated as CASSLSAGGNSPLHF. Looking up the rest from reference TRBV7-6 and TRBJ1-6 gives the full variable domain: GAGVSQSPRYKVTKRGQDVALRCDPISGHVSLYWYRQALGQGPEFLTYFNYEAQQDKSGLPNDRFSAERPEGSISTLTIQRTEQRDSAMYRCASSLSAGGNSPLHFGNGTRLTVT.

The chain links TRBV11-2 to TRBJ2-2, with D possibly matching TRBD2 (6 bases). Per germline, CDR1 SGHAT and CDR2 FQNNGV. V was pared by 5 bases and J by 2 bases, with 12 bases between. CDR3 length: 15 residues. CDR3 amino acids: CASSPISGNTGELFF. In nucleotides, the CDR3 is TGTGCCAGCAGCCCGATTAGCGGCAACACCGGGGAGCTGTTTTTT.